The TCR beta chain under discussion was sequenced for a study of cytomegalovirus exposure and HLA in healthy donors. Germline V lookup: CDR1 SGDLS, CDR2 YYNGEE. The CDR3 has 16 amino acids. V lost 0 bases to trimming and J lost 4 bases, with 14 bases between them. Turning to this clone: The target antigen is unknown.

Overall study findings and caveats: The dataset shows that most TCR sequences were rare, while some public TCRs occurred in many donors. Reports described diagnosis of cytomegalovirus status by the classifier as highly specific and sensitive.

Generated by immunoSEQ multiplex PCR, the TCRdb table keeps only in-frame clones and is missing some. Altogether roughly 60,000 clones are present, roughly 96% being singletons, with the ten largest covering 0.85% to 1%. Specimen: PBMCs. This receptor was identified in a man between 18 and 35 years old in good health and CMV-seronegative. The chain has TRBV9 and TRBJ1-5, with D unresolved. Here the CDR3 reads CASSVGWGAKNQPQHF. The CDR3 DNA reads TGTGCCAGCAGCGTAGGATGGGGAGCTAAGAATCAGCCCCAGCATTTT.